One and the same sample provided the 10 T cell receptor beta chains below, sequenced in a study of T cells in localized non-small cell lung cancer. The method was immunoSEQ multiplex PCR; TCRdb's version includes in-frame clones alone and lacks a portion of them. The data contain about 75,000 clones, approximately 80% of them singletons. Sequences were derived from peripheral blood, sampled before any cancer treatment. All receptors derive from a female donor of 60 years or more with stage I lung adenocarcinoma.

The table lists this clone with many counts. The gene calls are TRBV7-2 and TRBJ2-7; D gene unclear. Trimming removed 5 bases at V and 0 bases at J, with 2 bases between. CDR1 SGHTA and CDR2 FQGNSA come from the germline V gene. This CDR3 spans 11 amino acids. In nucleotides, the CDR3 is TGTGCCAGCAGCACCTCCTACGAGCAGTACTTC. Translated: CASSTSYEQYF.

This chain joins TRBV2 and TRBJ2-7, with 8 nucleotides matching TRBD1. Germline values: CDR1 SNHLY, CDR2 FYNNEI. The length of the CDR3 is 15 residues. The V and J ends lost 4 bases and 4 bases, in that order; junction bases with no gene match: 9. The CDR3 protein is CASSGLQGARYEQYF. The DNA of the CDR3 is TGTGCCAGCAGTGGCCTGCAGGGGGCGCGGTACGAGCAGTACTTC.

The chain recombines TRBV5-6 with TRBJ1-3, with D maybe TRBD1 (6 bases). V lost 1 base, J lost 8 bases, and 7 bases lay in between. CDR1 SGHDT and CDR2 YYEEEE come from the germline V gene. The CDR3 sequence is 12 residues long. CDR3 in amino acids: CASSLQGYTIYF. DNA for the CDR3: TGTGCCAGCAGCTTGCAGGGGTACACCATATATTTT. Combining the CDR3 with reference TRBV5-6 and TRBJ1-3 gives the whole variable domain DAGVTQSPTHLIKTRGQQVTLRCSPKSGHDTVSWYQQALGQGPQFIFQYYEEEERQRGNFPDRFSGHQFPNYSSELNVNALLLGDSALYLCASSLQGYTIYFGEGSWLTVV.

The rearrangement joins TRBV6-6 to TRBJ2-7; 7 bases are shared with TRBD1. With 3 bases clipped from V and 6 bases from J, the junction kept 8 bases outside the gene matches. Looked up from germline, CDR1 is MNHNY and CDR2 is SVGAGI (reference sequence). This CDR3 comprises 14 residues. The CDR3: CASSYVEQGSEQYF. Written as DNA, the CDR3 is TGTGCCAGCAGTTATGTCGAACAGGGGAGCGAGCAGTACTTC.

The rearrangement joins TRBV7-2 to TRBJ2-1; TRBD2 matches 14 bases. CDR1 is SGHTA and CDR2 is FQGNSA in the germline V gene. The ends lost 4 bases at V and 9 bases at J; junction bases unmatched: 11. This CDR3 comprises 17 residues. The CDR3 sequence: CASSSRAGTSGGSEQFF. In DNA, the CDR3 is TGTGCCAGCAGCTCCCGAGCCGGGACTAGCGGGGGTAGTGAGCAGTTCTTC.

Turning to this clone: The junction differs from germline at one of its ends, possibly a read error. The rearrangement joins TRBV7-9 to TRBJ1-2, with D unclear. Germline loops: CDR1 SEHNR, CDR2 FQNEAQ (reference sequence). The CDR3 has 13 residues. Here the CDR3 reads CASSLETDSLSSF. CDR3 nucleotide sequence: TGTGCCAGCAGCTTAGAAACAGATTCCCTCTCCTCCTTC. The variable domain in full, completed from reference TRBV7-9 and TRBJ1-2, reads DTGVSQNPRHKITKRGQNVTFRCDPISEHNRLYWYRQTLGQGPEFLTYFQNEAQLEKSRLLSDRFSAERPKGSFSTLEIQRTEQGDSAMYLCASSLETDSLSSFGSGTRLTVV.

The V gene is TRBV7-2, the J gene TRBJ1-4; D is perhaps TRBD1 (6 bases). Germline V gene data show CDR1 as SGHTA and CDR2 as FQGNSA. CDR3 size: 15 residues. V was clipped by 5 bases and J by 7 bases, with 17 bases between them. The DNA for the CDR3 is TGTGCCAGCAGCCTCCCAGGGGCGCCGAGTGAAAAACTGTTTTTT. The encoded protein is CASSLPGAPSEKLFF.

The CDR3 sequence is CASSVLAGNNEKLFF. CDR3 sequence (DNA): TGTGCCAGCAGTGTCCTCGCGGGGAATAATGAAAAACTGTTTTTT. V and J are TRBV6-1 and TRBJ1-4; no firm D call. Deletions cut 4 bases from V and 4 bases from J, with 13 bases between. The V gene's germline CDR1 is MNHNS and CDR2 SASEGT. The CDR3 spans 15 residues.

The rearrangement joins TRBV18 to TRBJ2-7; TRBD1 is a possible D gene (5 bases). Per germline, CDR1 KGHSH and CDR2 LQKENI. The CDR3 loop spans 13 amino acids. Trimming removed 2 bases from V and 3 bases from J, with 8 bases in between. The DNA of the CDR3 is TGTGCCAGCTCACCAAAGGGGCTCTACGAGCAGTACTTC. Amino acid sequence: CASSPKGLYEQYF.

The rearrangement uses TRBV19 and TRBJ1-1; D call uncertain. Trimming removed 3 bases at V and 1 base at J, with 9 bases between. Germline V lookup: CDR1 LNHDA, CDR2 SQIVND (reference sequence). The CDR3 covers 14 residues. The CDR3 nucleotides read TGTGCCAGTAGTATGGACTTTCCGAACACTGAAGCTTTCTTT. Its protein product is CASSMDFPNTEAFF.